The 11 T cell receptor beta chains below come from one sample, sequenced in a study of blood T cell repertoires in COVID-19 (dated by TCRdb to 2019 to 2021). Libraries were prepared through the immunoSEQ multiplex PCR assay. TCRdb holds this immuneACCESS table with in-frame rearrangements only. Some clones are missing; in checked studies, unresolved V genes explain under half, and the rest has no known cause. The sample profile shows some 200,000 clones; under 85% of them were found once. Roughly 7% of the sample belongs to the ten largest clones. The sample taken for sequencing was peripheral blood. The receptors derive from a woman aged 80 or over with COVID-19, enrolled during active disease.

This rearrangement joins TRBV5-1 to TRBJ1-5, with TRBD1 matching over 10 bases. The germline CDR1 and CDR2 sequences are SGHRS and YFSETQ. The CDR3 contains 16 residues. V lost 0 bases and J lost 6; bases outside the gene matches: 6. CDR3 nucleotide sequence: TGCGCCAGCAGCTTGGCCAGGAGACAGGGGGCTCAGCCCCAGCATTTT. Its translation: CASSLARRQGAQPQHF.

There are a few counts of this clone. CDR3 loop: CASSPRTGGRYGYTF. CDR3 DNA: TGTGCCAGCAGCCCACGGACAGGGGGAAGGTATGGCTACACCTTC. The chain combines TRBV7-2 with TRBJ1-2, with 10 bases lining up with TRBD1. The CDR3 is 15 amino acids. Germline V CDR1 and CDR2: SGHTA, FQGNSA. Trimming removed 5 bases from V and 5 bases from J; junction bases left unmatched: 8.

The J gene is TRBJ2-3, the V gene TRBV7-2; TRBD2 matches at 8 bases. The CDR3 has 15 residues. V was clipped by 4 bases and J by 7 bases; unmatched bases: 10. Germline CDR1 is SGHTA and CDR2 is FQGNSA. This chain's CDR3 is CASSYTSGKQNTQYF. CDR3 bases: TGTGCCAGCAGCTACACTAGCGGTAAACAAAATACGCAGTATTTT.

V usage is TRBV9 and J usage is TRBJ2-3; TRBD2 agrees at 7 bases. The CDR3 contains 15 residues. CDR1 is SGDLS and CDR2 is YYNGEE in the germline V gene. Trimming at V came to 4 bases and at J to 9 bases, leaving 14 bases not matched to a gene. CDR3 sequence (DNA): TGTGCCAGCAGCCTCGAGCTAGCGGACCTGTCGACGCAGTATTTT. Translating it yields CASSLELADLSTQYF.

The CDR3 region has the DNA TGTGCCAGCAGCTTAGCCCCTAGCGGGAGCCACGAGCAGTACTTC. This translates into CASSLAPSGSHEQYF. V and J are TRBV11-2 and TRBJ2-7; 10 nucleotides align to TRBD2. The CDR3 is 15 residues long. Germline assignment: CDR1 SGHAT and CDR2 FQNNGV. V trimming: 1 base; J trimming: 5 bases; junction bases outside the gene matches: 5.

This chain links TRBV6-6 with TRBJ2-5, with 8 bases identical to TRBD1. Germline CDR1 reads MNHNY; CDR2 reads SVGAGI (reference sequence). V dropped 5 bases and J dropped 5; count of bases not matched to a gene: 4. CDR3 length equals 13 residues. The CDR3 loop is CASSADRAETQYF. Written as DNA, the CDR3 is TGTGCCAGCAGTGCGGACAGGGCGGAGACCCAGTACTTC.

The rearrangement uses TRBV5-1 and TRBJ2-2; tentatively, D is TRBD1 (6 bases). Germline V lookup: CDR1 SGHRS, CDR2 YFSETQ. V lost 2 bases, J lost 3 bases, and 14 bases lay in between. The CDR3 sequence is 16 residues long. This CDR3 reads CASSLRPQGDTGELFF. The CDR3 nucleotides read TGCGCCAGCAGCTTAAGGCCACAGGGAGACACCGGGGAGCTGTTTTTT. Full variable domain (outside the CDR3, taken from reference TRBV5-1 and TRBJ2-2): KAGVTQTPRYLIKTRGQQVTLSCSPISGHRSVSWYQQTPGQGLQFLFEYFSETQRNKGNFPGRFSGRQFSNSRSEMNVSTLELGDSALYLCASSLRPQGDTGELFFGEGSRLTVL.

The genes are TRBV7-2 and TRBJ2-1; the match to TRBD2 covers 8 bases. The CDR3 is made up of 16 amino acids. Looked up from germline, CDR1 is SGHTA and CDR2 is FQGNSA. The J segment lost 0 bases and the V segment lost 4 bases, leaving 5 bases of the junction unmatched. The CDR3 DNA sequence: TGTGCCAGCAGCTCGGGGGGGTCTAGCTCCTACAATGAGCAGTTCTTC. Its protein product is CASSSGGSSSYNEQFF.

This chain joins TRBV27 and TRBJ1-2; 8 nucleotides align to TRBD1. V was clipped by 6 bases and J by 7 bases; unmatched bases: 7. Germline CDR1 and CDR2: MNHEY and SMNVEV (reference sequence). The CDR3 consists of 13 residues. Here the CDR3 DNA reads TGTGCCAGCAGACCAGGGGGCGCCGGTGGCTACACCTTC. This codes for CASRPGGAGGYTF.

This rearrangement joins TRBV7-8 to TRBJ1-2; D may be TRBD1 (5 bases). The CDR3 has 13 amino acids. Germline V gene sequence: CDR1 SGHVS, CDR2 FQNEAQ. With 3 bases removed from V and 2 bases from J, the gap between germline ends came to 7 bases. Here the CDR3 DNA reads TGTGCCAGCAGCTTCGGGGGAAACTATGGCTACACCTTC. It encodes CASSFGGNYGYTF.

This clone was observed a handful of times. The chain links TRBV2 to TRBJ1-3; D is undetermined. The germline CDR1 and CDR2 sequences are SNHLY and FYNNEI. V shed 6 bases and J shed 0 bases, with 12 bases lying between them. This CDR3 region has 15 residues. The CDR3 protein is CASRELSSSGNTIYF. In DNA, the CDR3 is TGTGCCAGCAGGGAACTCTCGAGCTCTGGAAACACCATATATTTT. The full variable domain, in which reference TRBV2 and TRBJ1-3 provide the parts outside the CDR3, is EPEVTQTPSHQVTQMGQEVILRCVPISNHLYFYWYRQILGQKVEFLVSFYNNEISEKSEIFDDQFSVERPDGSNFTLKIRSTKLEDSAMYFCASRELSSSGNTIYFGEGSWLTVV.